The 4 T cell receptor beta chains below were found in one sample sequenced in a study of T cell repertoires in ileal Crohn's disease. Libraries were prepared by immunoSEQ multiplex PCR; TCRdb keeps only in-frame clonotypes and omits some of them. The table records about 6,900 clones, 75% to 85% of them present only once. The sequencing sample was made of ileal tissue. Receptors originate from an adult with Crohn's disease.

The chain employs TRBV2 and TRBJ1-5; TRBD1 is a possible D gene (6 bases). V was shortened by 5 bases and J by 2 bases, with 13 bases between the two germline ends. The germline gives CDR1 SNHLY, CDR2 FYNNEI. CDR3 size: 15 residues. CDR3 bases: TGTGCCAGCAGTTCACAGGGAGGGGGCAATCAGCCCCAGCATTTT. It yields the protein CASSSQGGGNQPQHF.

V is TRBV6-6 and J is TRBJ2-3, with 10 positions matching TRBD2. The CDR3 spans 16 residues. V gave up 2 bases and J gave up 2 bases; unmatched junction bases: 4. Germline CDR1 reads MNHNY; CDR2 reads SVGAGI (reference sequence). In DNA, the CDR3 is TGTGCCAGCAGTTACGGCCTAGCGGGAGACACAGATACGCAGTATTTT. This translates into CASSYGLAGDTDTQYF.

The V call is TRBV28, the J call TRBJ2-3; 7 bases fit TRBD1. The V gene end was trimmed by 6 bases and the J gene end by 2 bases; junction bases not matched to a gene: 5. Germline V gene lookup returns CDR1 MDHEN and CDR2 SYDVKM. The CDR3 is 14 amino acids. The CDR3: CASRWTGHTDTQYF. The CDR3 DNA sequence: TGTGCCAGCAGATGGACAGGTCACACAGATACGCAGTATTTT.

V usage is TRBV9 and J usage is TRBJ2-5; a weak D match, TRBD2 (6 bases). V lost 4 bases and J 5 bases, leaving 15 bases between the germline ends. The V gene's germline CDR1 is SGDLS and CDR2 YYNGEE. The CDR3 has 14 amino acids. The CDR3 spells CASSPGGLTETQYF. Written as DNA, the CDR3 is TGTGCCAGCAGCCCCGGAGGACTAACGGAGACCCAGTACTTC.